The following is a T cell receptor (beta chain) sequence with its context. Its antigen is unidentified. The sample belongs to a study of blood T cells in healthy people across ages. The study, taken as a whole, reports: More naive CD4+ cells and higher diversity marked long-lived donors relative to aged donors.

Using a J-beta primer mix together with a sample-barcoded 5' primer, a second PCR was run for roughly 7 to 12 cycles. Samples each returned at least 2.5 million CDR3-containing paired-end reads. TCRdb recomputed calls from the 5' RACE reads with MiXCR, one row per CDR3 protein. The sample shows approximately 830,000 distinct CDR3 sequences, less than 80% of them seen only once. Donors were systemically healthy Caucasian individuals from Russia aged 6 to 90 years. The germline V gene encodes CDR1 MDHEN and CDR2 SYDVKM. The CDR3 runs to 14 residues. Between the trimmed V and J ends, which lost 8 bases and 0 bases, there was a span of 14 bases.

The chain carries TRBV28 and TRBJ2-7; D call uncertain. The sample comprised blood. This sequence originates from a man aged 25-40 years in good health. The CDR3 is CASLQLSSSYEQYF. CDR3 nucleotides: TGTGCCAGCCTCCAACTCAGTAGCTCCTACGAGCAGTACTTC.